These T cell receptor beta chains were read from a single sample in a study of blood T cells in healthy people across ages. A single record per CDR3 protein comes from TCRdb applying MiXCR to the 5' RACE reads. The table records approximately 780,000 distinct CDR3 sequences, about 26% of them present only once. The same sample was also used in a study of T cells of mothers and their children.

Material for sequencing was blood. The receptors here all came from a boy under 18 in good health. The conserved cysteine and the conserved F or W are not part of the CDR3 here. The D gene is left open where the match is weak.

d_call,v_call,cdr3_aa
.,TRBV28,ASSSNPGGGYEQY
.,TRBV5-1,ASSLAGERF
.,TRBV6-2/TRBV6-3,ASSYSVRTFNTGELF
.,TRBV12-3/TRBV12-4,ASSPRDYEQF
TRBD1,TRBV5-5,ASSLARTGTAYEQY
.,TRBV21-1,ASSKWRAQETQY
.,TRBV3-1,ASSPQDKETQY
.,TRBV14,ASSPPGDEQF
TRBD2,TRBV12-3/TRBV12-4,ASSLGLAGPQETQY
TRBD2,TRBV5-1,ASSYGGAGNTGELF
.,TRBV5-1,ASSSAPGDSNQPQH
.,TRBV12-3/TRBV12-4,ASSLFGGANVLT
TRBD1,TRBV5-1,ASSYSRGQGLHEQY
.,TRBV12-3/TRBV12-4,ASTQGGYQETQY
.,TRBV20-1,SAPLTGGSYEQY
.,TRBV2,ASNHPGAGQETQY
TRBD2,TRBV6-5,ASTGLARPYEQY
.,TRBV5-1,ASSLAGRGNTGELF
TRBD2,TRBV12-3/TRBV12-4,ASVETSGGQETQY
.,TRBV6-5,ATYAGGNQPQH
.,TRBV20-1,SVGEPSRSNEQF
TRBD1,TRBV6-1,ASSEAFTLGGITEAF
TRBD1,TRBV28,ASSPTGKDYEQY
.,TRBV6-1,ASSWTVPSTVAF
TRBD1,TRBV27,ASARSQGAKNIQY
TRBD1,TRBV4-3,ASSQEQGAHAYGYT
.,TRBV7-9,ASSLSGFNQPQH
TRBD1,TRBV20-1,SAGENGQGEYEQY
.,TRBV7-9,ASSTTGPYEQY
.,TRBV20-1,SADRWSTNEKLF
.,TRBV7-9,ASSPPRRGNTEAF
.,TRBV2,ASSDTQGPQH
.,TRBV28,ASTFNLRDSNQPQH
.,TRBV7-9,ATNTGNYGYT
.,TRBV20-1,SAREAPGLATDTQY
TRBD1,TRBV2,ASSESGRGQEKLF
.,TRBV28,ASSFWQGLTYEQY
.,TRBV7-3,ASSKGVAETQY
TRBD2,TRBV7-2,ASSLAVSRGAYNEQF
TRBD2,TRBV3-1,ASSQATGGVDEQY
TRBD2,TRBV7-9,ASSSRRPGTSGYEQY
TRBD1,TRBV3-1,ASSPSLGTGPQY
.,TRBV20-1,SARALVHEQY
TRBD2,TRBV20-1,SAREIRGVGEQF
TRBD1,TRBV28,ASSPVGTGSYEQY
.,TRBV21-1,ASSLTSGLIPTGELF
.,TRBV7-6,ASSNPYDKQAWETQY
.,TRBV20-1,SARKEGQRFTGELF
.,TRBV30,AWSVGFRSAETQY
TRBD1,TRBV5-1,ASSLVGQGGPEAF
.,TRBV21-1,ASPATGTSRGYT
.,TRBV25-1,ASSELQGGNIQC
TRBD2,TRBV27,ASSFLSPSGPRGGELF